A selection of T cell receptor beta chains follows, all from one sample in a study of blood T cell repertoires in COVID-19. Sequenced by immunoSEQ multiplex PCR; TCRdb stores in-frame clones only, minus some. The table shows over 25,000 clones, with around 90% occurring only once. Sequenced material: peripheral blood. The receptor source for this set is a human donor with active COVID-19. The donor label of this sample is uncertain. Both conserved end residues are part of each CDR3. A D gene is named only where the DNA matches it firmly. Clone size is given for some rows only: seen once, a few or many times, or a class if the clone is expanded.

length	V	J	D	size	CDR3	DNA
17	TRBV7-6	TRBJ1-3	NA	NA	CASSLAGASISGNTIYF	TGTGCCAGCAGCTTAGCAGGGGCTTCCATCTCTGGAAACACCATATATTTT
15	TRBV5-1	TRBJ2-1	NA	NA	CASSQDIFSYNEQFF	TGCGCCAGCAGCCAAGACATTTTCTCCTACAATGAGCAGTTCTTC
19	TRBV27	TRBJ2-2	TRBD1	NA	CASSSRAGQAELNTGELFF	TGTGCCAGCAGTTCCAGGGCAGGACAGGCAGAGTTGAACACCGGGGAGCTGTTTTTT
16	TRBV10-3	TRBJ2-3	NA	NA	CAISEGAQRITDTQYF	TGTGCCATCAGTGAGGGGGCCCAACGGATCACAGATACGCAGTATTTT
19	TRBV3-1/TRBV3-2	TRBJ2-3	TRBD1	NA	CASSQDPPSPTGAGDTQYF	TGTGCCAGCAGCCAAGATCCGCCCTCCCCGACAGGGGCTGGAGATACGCAGTATTTT
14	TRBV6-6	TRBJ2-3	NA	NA	CASRGGHRTDTQYF	TGTGCCAGCAGGGGGGGGCACCGCACAGATACGCAGTATTTT
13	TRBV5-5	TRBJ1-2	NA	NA	CASSSGEGYGYTF	TGTGCCAGCAGCTCCGGGGAAGGCTATGGCTACACCTTC
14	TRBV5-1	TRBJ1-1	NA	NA	CASSPPGTSTEAFF	TGCGCCAGCAGCCCACCGGGGACTTCAACTGAAGCTTTCTTT
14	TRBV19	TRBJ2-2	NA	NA	CASSITSPNGELFF	TGTGCCAGTAGTATAACTAGCCCGAACGGGGAGCTGTTTTTT
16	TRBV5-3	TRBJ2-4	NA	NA	CARSSHRQLAKNIQYF	TGTGCCAGAAGCTCACACAGACAACTAGCCAAAAACATTCAGTACTTC
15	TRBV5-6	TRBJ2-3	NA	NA	CASSLPGGGTDTQYF	TGTGCCAGCAGCTTGCCAGGGGGAGGAACAGATACGCAGTATTTT
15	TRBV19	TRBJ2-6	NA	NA	CASTLRGLGANVLTF	TGTGCCAGTACCCTGCGGGGGCTCGGGGCCAACGTCCTGACTTTC
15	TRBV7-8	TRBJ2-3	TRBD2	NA	CASSLGRERTDTQYF	TGTGCCAGCAGCTTAGGGCGGGAGAGGACAGATACGCAGTATTTT
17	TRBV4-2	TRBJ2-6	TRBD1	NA	CASSQGQGFGGANVLTF	TGTGCCAGCAGCCAGGGACAGGGCTTCGGCGGGGCCAACGTCCTGACTTTC
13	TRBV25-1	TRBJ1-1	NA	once	CASRQGANTEAFF	TGTGCCAGCAGACAGGGCGCGAACACTGAAGCTTTCTTT
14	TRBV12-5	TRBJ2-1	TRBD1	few	CASGGDRGWNEQFF	TGTGCTAGTGGGGGCGACAGGGGTTGGAATGAGCAGTTCTTC
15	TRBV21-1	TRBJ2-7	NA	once	CASSKTGRDPYEQYF	TGTGCCAGCAGCAAAACAGGGAGGGACCCCTACGAGCAGTACTTC
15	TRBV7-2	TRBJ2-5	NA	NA	CASSLGLANQETQYF	TGTGCCAGCAGCTTAGGGCTAGCCAACCAAGAGACCCAGTACTTC
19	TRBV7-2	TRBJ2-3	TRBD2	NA	CASSLVPSGGWGGTDTQYF	TGTGCCAGCAGCTTAGTTCCTAGCGGGGGTTGGGGGGGCACAGATACGCAGTATTTT
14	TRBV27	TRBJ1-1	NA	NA	CASSRTGMNTEAFF	TGTGCCAGCAGTCGCACAGGAATGAACACTGAAGCTTTCTTT
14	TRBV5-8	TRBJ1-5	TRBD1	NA	CASSLGATGSPQHF	TGTGCCAGCAGCTTGGGAGCGACAGGGTCGCCCCAGCATTTT
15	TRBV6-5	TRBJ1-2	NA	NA	CASSYSGDQVYGYTF	TGTGCCAGCAGTTACTCAGGGGATCAAGTCTATGGCTACACCTTC